Presented here are 18 T cell receptor beta chains from one specimen sequenced in a study of T cells in Graves' hyperthyroidism and ophthalmopathy. RNA transcripts served as the template for amplifying TCR beta CDR3 regions. Using the HTBI primer set, a first-round RT-PCR was run on the TCR CDR3. A single record per CDR3 protein comes from TCRdb applying MiXCR to the multiplex PCR reads. The sample shows fewer than 450,000 distinct CDR3 sequences, more than 12% of them seen only once. The specimen sequenced was blood. These receptors were taken from a man aged 50-59 years with Graves' ophthalmopathy.

This clonotype has more than one count but fewer than ten. V and J are TRBV28 and TRBJ2-5, with 7 bases aligning to TRBD1. The CDR3 extends over 17 amino acids. Germline lookup yields CDR1 MDHEN and CDR2 SYDVKM. After removal of 1 base from V and 3 bases from J, the junction contained 11 bases not matched to a gene. The CDR3 nucleotides are TGTGCCAGCAGTTTATTACTCCTGGGACAGTGGGAAGAGACCCAGTACTTC. Translated, it gives CASSLLLLGQWEETQYF.

The chain's CDR3 is CASSSALGLADNEQFF. The CDR3 DNA reads TGTGCCAGCAGCTCGGCCTTAGGACTAGCGGACAATGAGCAGTTCTTC. This chain uses TRBV11-2 with TRBJ2-1; TRBD2 agrees at 10 bases. V lost 4 bases and J lost 5; bases outside the gene matches: 8. In germline, CDR1 is SGHAT, CDR2 FQNNGV. CDR3 length: 16 amino acids.

This clonotype occurred many times. The V and J genes are TRBV18 and TRBJ2-1; 8 bases align to TRBD1. This CDR3 contains 15 residues. From germline, CDR1 is KGHSH and CDR2 LQKENI. V was pared by 5 bases and J by 1 base, with 4 bases of the junction left unmatched. CDR3 sequence: CASSSGQGSYNEQFF. The CDR3 coding sequence is TGTGCCAGCTCATCAGGACAGGGATCCTACAATGAGCAGTTCTTC. Using reference TRBV18 and TRBJ2-1 for the parts outside the CDR3, the full variable domain is NAGVMQNPRHLVRRRGQEARLRCSPMKGHSHVYWYRQLPEEGLKFMVYLQKENIIDESGMPKERFSAEFPKEGPSILRIQQVVRGDSAAYFCASSSGQGSYNEQFFGPGTRLTVL.

This clonotype was recorded a few times. This chain connects TRBV12-3 or TRBV12-4 to TRBJ2-2; TRBD2 agrees at 10 bases. The CDR3 is made up of 15 amino acids. Trimming took 7 bases from V and 5 from J; bases not matched to a gene: 7. The CDR3 is CASNPSGSVTGELFF. CDR3 sequence (DNA): TGTGCCAGCAACCCTAGCGGGAGTGTGACCGGGGAGCTGTTTTTT.

This clonotype has a count of ten or more. V is TRBV20-1 and J is TRBJ1-6; unclear D gene. The CDR3 totals 12 residues. Trimming left V 1 base short and J 8 bases short, with 6 bases between. Per the germline V gene, CDR1 is DFQATT and CDR2 is SNEGSKA (reference sequence). CDR3 loop: CSARVGDSPLHF. The DNA of the CDR3 is TGCAGTGCTAGAGTCGGGGATTCACCCCTCCACTTT.

Only a few counts were recorded for this clonotype. This rearrangement joins TRBV27 to TRBJ2-5; no firm D call. CDR1 is MNHEY and CDR2 is SMNVEV in the germline V gene (reference sequence). This CDR3 has 15 amino acids. Trimming took 6 bases from V and 2 from J, leaving 16 bases between them. The CDR3 reads CASRPQRAVQETQYF. DNA for the CDR3: TGTGCCAGCAGACCACAACGGGCCGTGCAAGAGACCCAGTACTTC.

This clonotype appeared many times. This sequence joins TRBV20-1 and TRBJ1-2; no clear D gene. The V and J ends lost 3 bases and 5 bases respectively, with 10 bases between them. CDR1 and CDR2 (germline): DFQATT, SNEGSKA (reference sequence). CDR3 size: 12 residues. The CDR3 region is CSASMGKYGYTF. In DNA, the CDR3 is TGCAGTGCTAGTATGGGGAAGTATGGCTACACCTTC.

The sample holds many counts of this clonotype. V is TRBV2 and J is TRBJ1-4; no reliable D call. Per the germline V gene, CDR1 is SNHLY and CDR2 is FYNNEI. V lost 1 base to trimming and J lost 1 base, with 7 bases between them. The CDR3 is 15 residues long. The CDR3 reads CASSEEPLTNEKLFF. The CDR3, as DNA: TGTGCCAGCAGTGAAGAACCCTTAACTAATGAAAAACTGTTTTTT.

This clonotype showed up many times. The chain uses TRBV3-1 and TRBJ2-1; unclear D gene. Per the germline V gene, CDR1 is LGHDT and CDR2 is YNNKEL (reference sequence). Deletions cut 0 bases from V and 9 bases from J, with 12 bases between. The CDR3 extends over 14 amino acids. This CDR3 is CASSQDVWYSEQFF. CDR3 in DNA: TGTGCCAGCAGCCAAGATGTTTGGTATTCTGAGCAGTTCTTC.

V is TRBV5-8 and J is TRBJ2-1, with a tentative D call TRBD1 (5 bases). The ends were cut back, 10 bases at V and 5 bases at J, with 7 bases in the middle. This CDR3 has 10 residues. CDR1 and CDR2 (germline): SGHTS, YDEGEE. Here the CDR3 DNA reads TGTGCCCTAGGGGACAATGAGCAGTTCTTC. Its protein is CALGDNEQFF. Looking up the rest from reference TRBV5-8 and TRBJ2-1 gives the full variable domain: EAGVTQSPTHLIKTRGQQATLRCSPISGHTSVYWYQQALGLGLQFLLWYDEGEERNRGNFPPRFSGRQFPNYSSELNVNALELEDSALYLCALGDNEQFFGPGTRLTVL.

This clonotype was observed many times. This rearrangement joins TRBV27 to TRBJ1-1; D perhaps matches TRBD1 (6 bases). The ends were cut back, 5 bases at V and 8 bases at J, with 18 bases in the middle. This CDR3 region has 14 residues. Germline V lookup: CDR1 MNHEY, CDR2 SMNVEV (reference sequence). CDR3 sequence (DNA): TGTGCCAGCAGTGAAGTGGGGGGGGGCGAAGAAGCTTTCTTT. Translation: CASSEVGGGEEAFF.

The chain couples TRBV5-1 to TRBJ2-5, with 8 positions matching TRBD2. Germline loops: CDR1 SGHRS, CDR2 YFSETQ. V lost 3 bases, J lost 12 bases, and 16 bases stayed unmatched. This CDR3 has 15 amino acids. The CDR3 DNA sequence: TGCGCCAGCAGCTCGTCCGGGACTAGGGACCACTTGGAGTACTTC. Amino acids: CASSSSGTRDHLEYF. Full variable domain (remainder filled in from reference TRBV5-1 and TRBJ2-5): KAGVTQTPRYLIKTRGQQVTLSCSPISGHRSVSWYQQTPGQGLQFLFEYFSETQRNKGNFPGRFSGRQFSNSRSEMNVSTLELGDSALYLCASSSSGTRDHLEYFGPGTRLLVL.

This clonotype was seen ten or more times. This chain links TRBV11-2 with TRBJ2-7, with 7 bases lining up with TRBD2. This CDR3 is built from 14 residues. With 6 bases clipped from V and 2 bases from J, the junction kept 7 bases outside the gene matches. Germline lookup yields CDR1 SGHAT and CDR2 FQNNGV. The CDR3 is CASRTPSGPYEQYF. DNA of the CDR3: TGTGCCAGCAGGACCCCTAGCGGTCCCTACGAGCAGTACTTC.

This clonotype showed up just a few times. The rearrangement uses TRBV15 and TRBJ2-1; D unresolved. V dropped 0 bases and J dropped 3 bases, with 6 bases sitting between them. Germline values: CDR1 LNHNV, CDR2 YYDKDF (reference sequence). The CDR3 sequence is 14 residues long. This CDR3 reads CATSRDLGYNEQFF. For the CDR3, the DNA is TGTGCCACCAGCAGAGATCTAGGCTACAATGAGCAGTTCTTC.

The rearrangement links TRBV3-1 to TRBJ2-1; tentative D call: TRBD1 (7 bases). Trimming took off 4 bases at V and 4 bases at J, with 11 bases between the two ends. This CDR3 comprises 14 residues. Germline-derived CDR1 and CDR2 are LGHDT and YNNKEL (reference sequence). CDR3 protein: CASSRGDRYNEQFF. CDR3 in DNA: TGTGCCAGCAGCCGGGGGGACAGATACAATGAGCAGTTCTTC.

This rearrangement joins TRBV7-9 to TRBJ1-1; D unresolved. The germline CDR1 and CDR2 sequences are SEHNR and FQNEAQ (reference sequence). The CDR3 covers 14 residues. V lost 10 bases, J lost 2 bases, and 17 bases lay in between. The CDR3 coding sequence is TGTGCCACCTCCTGGGTGGCGGGCAACACTGAAGCTTTCTTT. Translating it yields CATSWVAGNTEAFF.

This clonotype appeared a few times. The chain employs TRBV7-8 and TRBJ1-1; 9 bases agree with TRBD1. This CDR3 is built from 12 residues. V lost 8 bases, J lost 11 bases, and 9 bases stayed unmatched. Germline values: CDR1 SGHVS, CDR2 FQNEAQ. The chain's CDR3 is CASAATGGNAFF. In nucleotides, the CDR3 is TGTGCCAGCGCGGCGACAGGGGGAAATGCTTTCTTT.

There are many counts of this clonotype. The gene calls are TRBV20-1 and TRBJ2-1; 13 positions agree with TRBD2. This CDR3 contains 14 residues. Germline assignment: CDR1 DFQATT and CDR2 SNEGSKA (reference sequence). The V gene end was trimmed by 6 bases and the J gene end by 6 bases; junction bases not matched to a gene: 5. The CDR3 spells CSAEGLAGRNEQFF. CDR3 nucleotide sequence: TGCAGTGCGGAGGGACTAGCGGGACGCAATGAGCAGTTCTTC.